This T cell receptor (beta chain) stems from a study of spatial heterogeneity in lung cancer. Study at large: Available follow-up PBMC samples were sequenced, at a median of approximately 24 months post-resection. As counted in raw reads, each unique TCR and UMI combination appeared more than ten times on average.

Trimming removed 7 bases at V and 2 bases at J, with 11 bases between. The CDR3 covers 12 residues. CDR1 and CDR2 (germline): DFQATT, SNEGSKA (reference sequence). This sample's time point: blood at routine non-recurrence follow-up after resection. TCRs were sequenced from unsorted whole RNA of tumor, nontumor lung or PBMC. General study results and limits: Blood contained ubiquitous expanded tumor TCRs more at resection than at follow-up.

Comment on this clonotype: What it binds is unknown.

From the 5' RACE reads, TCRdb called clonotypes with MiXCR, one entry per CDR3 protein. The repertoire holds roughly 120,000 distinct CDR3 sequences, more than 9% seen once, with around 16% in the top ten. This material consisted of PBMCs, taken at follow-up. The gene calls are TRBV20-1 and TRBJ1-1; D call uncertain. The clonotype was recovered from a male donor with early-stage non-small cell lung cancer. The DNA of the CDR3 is TGCAGTGGGACGCCAACCAACACTGAAGCTTTCTTT. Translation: CSGTPTNTEAFF.